Following are 28 T cell receptor beta chains from one sample sequenced in a study of cytomegalovirus exposure and HLA in healthy donors. PCR employed 60 Vbeta and 13 Jbeta primers. Method: immunoSEQ multiplex PCR; TCRdb's copy keeps in-frame clones and lacks some. The table records 130,000 to 150,000 clones, approximately 78% of them present only once. Sequenced: PBMCs. The source is a woman between 40 and 55 years old in good health and CMV-seropositive.

The rearrangement links TRBV28 to TRBJ2-2; D not certain. This CDR3 has 12 amino acids. CDR1 MDHEN and CDR2 SYDVKM come from the germline V gene. Trimming shortened V by 4 bases and J by 4 bases, and 4 bases separated the two germline ends. Written as DNA, the CDR3 is TGTGCCAGCAGTTGGAGCACCGGGGAGCTGTTTTTT. Encoded protein: CASSWSTGELFF.

The chain has TRBV28 and TRBJ1-6; TRBD1 might be the D (6 bases). V lost 6 bases to trimming and J lost 4 bases, with 10 bases between them. The CDR3 runs 14 residues. Germline values: CDR1 MDHEN, CDR2 SYDVKM. CDR3 nucleotides: TGTGCCAGCAGCGGGGGGCAATATAATTCACCCCTCCACTTT. Translating gives CASSGGQYNSPLHF.

This chain links TRBV4-3 with TRBJ2-5, with a tentative D call TRBD1 (5 bases). Trimming pared 4 bases from V and 5 bases from J, leaving 20 bases between. From germline, CDR1 is LGHNA and CDR2 YSLEER. CDR3 length: 16 residues. The CDR3 loop reads CASSRSSGSPGETQYF. CDR3 sequence (DNA): TGCGCCAGCAGCCGCTCTTCAGGTTCACCAGGGGAGACCCAGTACTTC.

This sequence joins TRBV5-3 and TRBJ2-2; D gene uncertain. TRBV5-3 counts as an open reading frame of uncertain function. CDR3 size: 16 residues. Trimming pared 0 bases from V and 2 bases from J, leaving 11 bases between. CDR3 region: CARSLDGPENTGELFF. CDR3 sequence (DNA): TGTGCCAGAAGCTTGGATGGGCCAGAAAACACCGGGGAGCTGTTTTTT.

The chain uses TRBV7-2 and TRBJ2-3; tentative D call: TRBD1 (6 bases). The CDR3 runs to 14 residues. V lost 7 bases and J lost 0, with 11 bases in between. CDR1 SGHTA and CDR2 FQGNSA come from the germline V gene. As DNA, the CDR3 is TGTGCCAGCACCTTGGACAGAAGCACAGATACGCAGTATTTT. Its protein is CASTLDRSTDTQYF.

J is TRBJ2-1 and V is TRBV28; the match to TRBD1 covers 9 bases. The CDR3 loop spans 14 amino acids. With V trimmed by 6 bases and J by 8 bases, 8 bases remained unmatched. Germline V gene sequence: CDR1 MDHEN, CDR2 SYDVKM. CDR3 protein: CASRIQGAGDEQFF. CDR3 bases: TGTGCCAGCAGGATACAGGGGGCAGGCGATGAGCAGTTCTTC.

The rearrangement links TRBV28 to TRBJ1-2; TRBD1 might be the D (5 bases). The CDR3 totals 14 residues. Trimming left V 1 base short and J 0 bases short, with 6 bases between. The V gene's germline CDR1 is MDHEN and CDR2 SYDVKM. The CDR3 here is CASSLLTANYGYTF. The CDR3 DNA follows: TGTGCCAGCAGTTTATTGACAGCTAACTATGGCTACACCTTC.

The gene calls are TRBV19 and TRBJ1-1; maybe TRBD1 (5 bases). The germline V gene encodes CDR1 LNHDA and CDR2 SQIVND (reference sequence). V was trimmed by 4 bases and J by 2 bases, leaving 11 bases between them. The CDR3 loop spans 14 amino acids. The CDR3 protein is CASSTQGSNTEAFF. The CDR3 coding sequence is TGTGCCAGTAGTACTCAGGGAAGCAACACTGAAGCTTTCTTT.

CDR3 protein: CACRDRGTHGYTF. The CDR3 DNA reads TGTGCCTGCCGGGACAGGGGAACTCATGGCTACACCTTC. The chain recombines TRBV6-4 with TRBJ1-2; 10 nucleotides align to TRBD1. The CDR3 has 13 amino acids. The germline gives CDR1 MRHNA, CDR2 SNTAGT. Losses at the gene ends were 11 bases for V and 6 bases for J; bases not matched to a gene: 9.

The rearrangement joins TRBV18 to TRBJ2-3, with D possibly TRBD2 on 5 matching bases. V was cut by 1 base and J by 2 bases, with 10 bases left in between. This CDR3 comprises 15 residues. The germline V gene has CDR1 KGHSH and CDR2 LQKENI. The chain's CDR3 is CASSPRPSITDTQYF. The CDR3 bases are TGTGCCAGCTCACCACGGCCTAGCATCACAGATACGCAGTATTTT.

V usage is TRBV7-2 and J usage is TRBJ2-5; no clear D. V lost 6 bases and J lost 4, with 12 bases in between. The CDR3 is 13 amino acids. Germline V gene lookup returns CDR1 SGHTA and CDR2 FQGNSA. The CDR3 nucleotides are TGTGCCAGCAGACAAAATCCGGGAGAGACCCAGTACTTC. Encoded protein: CASRQNPGETQYF.

The chain employs TRBV2 and TRBJ1-5, with D tentatively TRBD1 (6 bases). This CDR3 comprises 15 residues. Looked up from germline, CDR1 is SNHLY and CDR2 is FYNNEI. Deletions cut 7 bases from V and 2 bases from J, with 15 bases between. In DNA form, the CDR3 reads TGTGCCAGCAAAATACAGGGCTTCGGCAATCAGCCCCAGCATTTT. It yields the protein CASKIQGFGNQPQHF.

This sequence joins TRBV6-1 and TRBJ1-4, with 8 bases lining up with TRBD1. The CDR3 runs to 16 residues. Trimming at V came to 3 bases and at J to 0 bases, leaving 3 bases not matched to a gene. The germline CDR1 and CDR2 sequences are MNHNS and SASEGT. The CDR3 DNA is TGTGCCAGCAGTGAGTGGGACAGGCCAACTAATGAAAAACTGTTTTTT. Encoded protein: CASSEWDRPTNEKLFF.

This chain connects TRBV2 to TRBJ2-4, with D possibly TRBD1 on 5 matching bases. CDR3 size: 12 residues. The germline V gene encodes CDR1 SNHLY and CDR2 FYNNEI. Trimming took 6 bases from V and 9 from J, leaving 12 bases between them. In nucleotides, the CDR3 is TGTGCCAGCAGCGTACAGGATAGCATTCAGTACTTC. Translating gives CASSVQDSIQYF.

This chain uses TRBV7-9 with TRBJ2-3, with D tentatively TRBD1 (5 bases). CDR1 SEHNR and CDR2 FQNEAQ come from the germline V gene (reference sequence). Trimming took off 11 bases at V and 0 bases at J, with 12 bases between the two ends. The CDR3 is 13 residues long. The CDR3 DNA sequence: TGTGCCGGATCAGACAGTAGCACAGATACGCAGTATTTT. Translating it yields CAGSDSSTDTQYF.

The rearrangement uses TRBV7-8 and TRBJ2-3, with D possibly TRBD2 on 5 matching bases. Deletions cut 7 bases from V and 2 bases from J, with 10 bases between. Germline loops: CDR1 SGHVS, CDR2 FQNEAQ. The CDR3 is 13 residues long. The CDR3 sequence: CASITRDTDTQYF. For the CDR3, the DNA is TGTGCCAGCATCACGAGGGACACAGATACGCAGTATTTT.

This rearrangement joins TRBV28 to TRBJ1-2, with D perhaps matching TRBD1 (5 bases). Germline CDR1 MDHEN, CDR2 SYDVKM. V lost 7 bases, J lost 4 bases, and 13 bases lay in between. The CDR3 spans 13 residues. This CDR3 reads CASTLGTAYGYTF. The CDR3 DNA follows: TGTGCCAGCACCCTGGGGACTGCCTATGGCTACACCTTC.

This sequence joins TRBV27 and TRBJ1-1; D might be TRBD1 (5 bases). CDR1 and CDR2 (germline): MNHEY, SMNVEV (reference sequence). CDR3 size: 12 residues. V dropped 7 bases and J dropped 8 bases, with 14 bases sitting between them. This CDR3 reads CASNPTGGEAFF. DNA for the CDR3: TGTGCCAGCAACCCGACGGGGGGGGAAGCTTTCTTT.

This sequence joins TRBV7-8 and TRBJ2-5; D remains ambiguous. The CDR3 runs 14 residues. Germline V gene data show CDR1 as SGHVS and CDR2 as FQNEAQ. V was trimmed by 6 bases and J by 1 base, leaving 12 bases between them. This chain's CDR3 is CASRGVRIQETQYF. DNA for the CDR3: TGTGCCAGCAGGGGTGTGCGGATCCAAGAGACCCAGTACTTC.

The rearrangement links TRBV6-1 to TRBJ2-5, with D unresolved. Judging by the DNA end, TRBJ2-7 fits better; the J call may be wrong. Looked up from germline, CDR1 is MNHNS and CDR2 is SASEGT. CDR3 length: 12 amino acids. The CDR3, as DNA: TGTGCCAGCAGTGAAAGAGGCTACGAGCAGTACTTC. Its translation is CASSERGYEQYF.

As for this clone: Other DNA sequences in the sample encode the same CDR3. The chain is built from TRBV7-3 and TRBJ2-3, with D maybe TRBD1 (6 bases). From germline, CDR1 is SGHTA and CDR2 FQGTGA. Trimming removed 1 base from V and 3 bases from J, with 14 bases in between. There are 16 residues in the CDR3. CDR3 amino acids: CASSLIGGRGTDTQYF. In DNA form, the CDR3 reads TGTGCCAGCAGCTTAATTGGCGGCAGGGGAACAGATACGCAGTATTTT.

On this clone: The identical CDR3 is also encoded by other nucleotide sequences in the sample. The V gene is TRBV6-1, the J gene TRBJ1-2; tentative D call: TRBD1 (6 bases). Per the germline V gene, CDR1 is MNHNS and CDR2 is SASEGT. This CDR3 spans 13 amino acids. With 6 bases removed from V and 2 bases from J, the gap between germline ends came to 10 bases. CDR3 DNA sequence: TGTGCCAGCAGCCTTCAGGGGAACTATGGCTACACCTTC. Protein sequence: CASSLQGNYGYTF.

The rearrangement uses TRBV30 and TRBJ2-7, with D perhaps matching TRBD2 (6 bases). This CDR3 spans 15 amino acids. The V gene's germline CDR1 is GTSNPN and CDR2 SVGIG (reference sequence). V lost 2 bases and J 4 bases, leaving 18 bases between the germline ends. CDR3 DNA: TGTGCCTGGAGTACGGGTTCTAGGGGACTTTACGAGCAGTACTTC. Amino acids: CAWSTGSRGLYEQYF.

J is TRBJ2-2 and V is TRBV25-1; 7 bases agree with TRBD1. Germline lookup yields CDR1 MGHDK and CDR2 SYGVNS. CDR3 size: 13 residues. Trimming at V came to 6 bases and at J to 7 bases, leaving 5 bases not matched to a gene. CDR3 nucleotides: TGTGCCAGCAGGTCACAGGGGCACGGGGAGCTGTTTTTT. This translates into CASRSQGHGELFF.

The chain joins TRBV28 to TRBJ2-7; 7 nucleotides match TRBD1. This CDR3 is 14 amino acids long. Germline CDR1 reads MDHEN; CDR2 reads SYDVKM. With 8 bases clipped from V and 0 bases from J, the junction kept 7 bases outside the gene matches. The CDR3 DNA is TGTGCCAGCTTGGACAGGCGGAGCTCCTACGAGCAGTACTTC. Translation gives CASLDRRSSYEQYF.

The genes are TRBV5-1 and TRBJ2-5, with 7 positions matching TRBD2. The junction had 6 bases not matched to a gene; V was cut back by 5 bases and J by 2 bases. This CDR3 is 14 amino acids long. Germline values: CDR1 SGHRS, CDR2 YFSETQ. This chain's CDR3 is CASSSGPTQETQYF. CDR3 DNA sequence: TGCGCCAGCAGTAGCGGGCCTACTCAAGAGACCCAGTACTTC.

In this sample, this clone turned up a few times. The chain joins TRBV7-2 to TRBJ1-1; no reliable D call. Deletions cut 5 bases from V and 12 bases from J, with 10 bases between. Per the germline V gene, CDR1 is SGHTA and CDR2 is FQGNSA. CDR3 length: 10 residues. Written as DNA, the CDR3 is TGTGCCAGCAGCCTGACTGAGACTTTCTTT. Amino acid sequence: CASSLTETFF. The full variable domain, rest sourced from reference TRBV7-2 and TRBJ1-1, is GAGVSQSPSNKVTEKGKDVELRCDPISGHTALYWYRQSLGQGLEFLIYFQGNSAPDKSGLPSDRFSAERTGGSVSTLTIQRTQQEDSAVYLCASSLTETFFGQGTRLTVV.

This rearrangement joins TRBV6-1 to TRBJ1-5, with 7 bases fitting TRBD1. V lost 0 bases and J lost 4; bases outside the gene matches: 3. The germline gives CDR1 MNHNS, CDR2 SASEGT. The CDR3 is made up of 15 amino acids. In DNA, the CDR3 is TGTGCCAGCAGTGAAGCGACAGGGTCGAATCAGCCCCAGCATTTT. It yields the protein CASSEATGSNQPQHF.